This note documents a single TCR beta chain sequence. Its target is not known. The PCR contained 60 Vbeta and 13 Jbeta primers. Assay: immunoSEQ multiplex PCR; the TCRdb copy retains only in-frame clones and omits some. Its table records about 65,000 clones. Among the donors, all were healthy bone marrow donors. The source of the sample is a study of cytomegalovirus exposure and HLA in healthy donors. Overall study findings and caveats: A previous analysis found most TCR beta V segments productive roughly 87% or roughly 30% of the time. The Asian-associated ancestry cluster reportedly had fewer N-insertions than the roughly 670-donor mean in a later analysis. A later examination showed that TCR association rates differed by HLA locus, with DRB1 most and HLA-C fewest.

Germline CDR1 and CDR2: SEHNR and FQNEAQ (reference sequence). V shed 5 bases, J shed 7 bases, and the junction held 11 bases outside the gene matches. The length of the CDR3 is 16 residues. The chain employs TRBV7-9 and TRBJ1-4; 9 bases align to TRBD1. Material for sequencing was PBMCs. The receptor was derived from a boy younger than 18 in good health and CMV-seronegative. CDR3 residues: CASSAQEQGALEKLFF. CDR3 nucleotide sequence: TGTGCCAGCAGCGCCCAAGAACAGGGGGCGCTTGAAAAACTGTTTTTT. The full variable domain, with the rest looked up from reference TRBV7-9 and TRBJ1-4, is DTGVSQNPRHKITKRGQNVTFRCDPISEHNRLYWYRQTLGQGPEFLTYFQNEAQLEKSRLLSDRFSAERPKGSFSTLEIQRTEQGDSAMYLCASSAQEQGALEKLFFGSGTQLSVL.